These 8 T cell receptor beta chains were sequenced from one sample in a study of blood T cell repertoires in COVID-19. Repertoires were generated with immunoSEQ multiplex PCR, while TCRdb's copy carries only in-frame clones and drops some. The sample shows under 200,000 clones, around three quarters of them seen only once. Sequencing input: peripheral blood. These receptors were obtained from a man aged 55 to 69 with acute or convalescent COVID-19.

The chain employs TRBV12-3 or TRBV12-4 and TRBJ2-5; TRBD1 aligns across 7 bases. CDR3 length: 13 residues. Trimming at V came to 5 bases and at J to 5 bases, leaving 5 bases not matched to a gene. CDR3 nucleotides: TGTGCCAGCAGTCTAGACAGGGTCGAGACCCAGTACTTC. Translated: CASSLDRVETQYF.

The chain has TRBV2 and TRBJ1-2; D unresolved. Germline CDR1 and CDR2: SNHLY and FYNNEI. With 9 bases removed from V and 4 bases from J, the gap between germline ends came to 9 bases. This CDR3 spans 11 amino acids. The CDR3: CARSVLYGYTF. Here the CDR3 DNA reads TGTGCCAGATCAGTGCTCTATGGCTACACCTTC.

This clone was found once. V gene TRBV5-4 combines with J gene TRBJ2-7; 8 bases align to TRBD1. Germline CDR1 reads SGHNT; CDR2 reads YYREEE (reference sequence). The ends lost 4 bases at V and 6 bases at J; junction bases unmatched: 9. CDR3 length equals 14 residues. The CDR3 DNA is TGTGCCAGCAGCCCGGACAGGGCCACGTTCGAGCAGTACTTC. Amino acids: CASSPDRATFEQYF.

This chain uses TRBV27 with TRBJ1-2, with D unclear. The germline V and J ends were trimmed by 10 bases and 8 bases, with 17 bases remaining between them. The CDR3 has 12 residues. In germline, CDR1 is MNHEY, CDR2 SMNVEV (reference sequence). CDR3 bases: TGTGCCACTTTCTCCGGGGTTTACGGCTACACCTTC. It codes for CATFSGVYGYTF.

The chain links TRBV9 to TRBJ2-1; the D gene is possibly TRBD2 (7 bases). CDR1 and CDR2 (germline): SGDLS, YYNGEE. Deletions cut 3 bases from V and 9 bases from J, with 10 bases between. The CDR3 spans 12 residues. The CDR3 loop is CASSEGEGEQFF. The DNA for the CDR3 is TGTGCCAGCAGCGAGGGGGAGGGTGAGCAGTTCTTC. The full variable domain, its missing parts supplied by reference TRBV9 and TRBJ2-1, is DSGVTQTPKHLITATGQRVTLRCSPRSGDLSVYWYQQSLDQGLQFLIQYYNGEERAKGNILERFSAQQFPDLHSELNLSSLELGDSALYFCASSEGEGEQFFGPGTRLTVL.

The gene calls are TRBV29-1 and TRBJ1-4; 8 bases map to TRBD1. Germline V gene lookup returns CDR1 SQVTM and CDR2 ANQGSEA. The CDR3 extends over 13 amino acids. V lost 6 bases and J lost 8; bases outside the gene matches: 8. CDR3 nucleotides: TGCAGCGTCCGGACAGGGTCGGACGAAAAACTGTTTTTT. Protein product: CSVRTGSDEKLFF.

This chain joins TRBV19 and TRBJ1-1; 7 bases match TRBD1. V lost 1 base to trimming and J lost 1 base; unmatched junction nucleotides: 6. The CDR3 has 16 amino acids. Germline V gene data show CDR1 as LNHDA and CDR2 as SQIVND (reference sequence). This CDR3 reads CASSIGPGTENTEAFF. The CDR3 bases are TGTGCCAGTAGTATAGGTCCCGGGACAGAGAACACTGAAGCTTTCTTT.

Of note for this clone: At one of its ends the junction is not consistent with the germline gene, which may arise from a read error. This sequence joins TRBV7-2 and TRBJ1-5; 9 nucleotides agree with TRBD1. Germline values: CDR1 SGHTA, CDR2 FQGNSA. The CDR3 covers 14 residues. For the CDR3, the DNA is TGTGCCGGCAGCTTAGGACAGGGGTATCAGCCCCAGCATTTT. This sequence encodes CAGSLGQGYQPQHF.